A single T cell receptor (beta chain) is shown here with its context. Only one count was recorded for this clone. The specificity of this receptor is unknown. Base qualities are not provided; no much larger clone lies one nucleotide away. This sample was taken from a study of T cell responses to AZD1222 COVID-19 vaccine (dated by TCRdb to 2020 to 2023). Notes on the research overall: AZD1222 recipients given second doses at about 4 weeks or at about 12 weeks were pooled, since spike-specific TCR depth and breadth were not found to differ between the two schedules. Trial participants were enrolled by age into 18-55, 56-69 and 70-plus year subgroups, with 148, 28 and 57 TCR-sequenced participants respectively. TCR sequencing covered over 230 trial participants: nearly 210 given two doses of AZD1222 and some 25 given two doses of MenACWY control vaccine. General study outcomes and caveats: Spike-specific TCR breadth and depth rose significantly after two AZD1222 doses compared with day 0 and with MenACWY recipients. The whole spike protein was spanned by vaccine-associated CD4 TCRs, and dominant responses were seen in regions 160-218 and 743-854. Nearly half of unique spike-specific TCRs reportedly recognized epitopes outside regions mutated in the B.1.351 and B.1.1.7 variants. Conclusions about previously exposed vaccinees are limited, since just a handful of AZD1222 recipients were seropositive for SARS-CoV-2 at baseline. In the small 56-69-year group, the increase in depth fell short of significance, most likely because of low power. Most participants were white British and females outnumbered males, and the authors suggested that clonal diversity may have been underestimated. Because no samples from the day 14 peak response were available, repertoires could be characterized only after the peak T cell response.

The sample's time point label, decoded: baseline before first vaccination. Samples from vaccinated people were obtained from the UK trials COV001 and COV002, which included a single-blind randomized controlled phase 2/3 trial of AZD1222 (ChAdOx1 nCoV-19) in healthy adults. For TCRbeta chain sequencing, PBMC samples from trial participants were taken at day 0 and at day 28 after the second dose. The CDR3, from cysteine to phenylalanine, totals 17 residues. The only DNA kept is the CDR3, 51 bases in frame from the first base. V lost 3 bases and J lost 2 bases; the stretch between them is 18 bases long. From the germline V gene (reference sequence), CDR1 is SEHNR and CDR2 is FQNEAQ. The CDR3 regions of human TCRbeta chains were subjected to immunosequencing. The authors' analysis ran thus. TCRs in the repertoires were compared against a reference library of SARS-CoV-2-specific TCRs that had been generated with the MIRA antigen-specificity platform. Breadth was defined as the fraction of unique TCRs that were SARS-CoV-2-associated. Depth was defined as the fraction of total T cells that were SARS-CoV-2-associated. Using the MIRA data, each spike-specific TCR was mapped to the spike region that the TCR reacts to and placed in a CD4 or CD8 class. Log10-transformed breadth and depth values were compared by one-way ANOVA with Sidak's multiple comparisons tests. As stored in TCRdb, this immuneACCESS dataset retains in-frame rearrangements with V and J assigned. A fraction of the clones does not appear; measured against another copy, unresolved V genes explain less than half of the discrepancy, and the remainder lacks a known reason. Clone size and V and J calls were adopted from that table, with D and trimming inferred from the DNA. This sample comprises tens of thousands of clones, roughly 86% of them detected only once. Roughly 6% of the sample belongs to the ten largest clones.

The specimen comprised peripheral blood, sampled on day 0 of AZD1222 vaccination. The chain is encoded by TRBV7-9 joined to TRBJ2-3, with the D gene not clear enough to name. The receptor was isolated from an adult in good health. The CDR3 in this case is CASSFALSQSNTDTQYF. In nucleotides, the sequence is TGTGCCAGCAGCTTCGCCCTTTCTCAGAGCAACACAGATACGCAGTATTTT.